This T cell receptor (beta chain) was recorded in a study of CD8 T cells in ankylosing spondylitis. TCRdb re-derived calls from the 5' RACE reads in MiXCR, one entry per CDR3 protein. The sample yields 200,000 to 250,000 distinct CDR3 sequences, roughly 10% seen once. This clonotype was detected many times. V lost 6 bases and J lost 7, with 7 bases in between. The germline CDR1 and CDR2 sequences are SGHTA and FQGNSA. The CDR3 totals 11 residues. This sequence originates from a male donor with ankylosing spondylitis or in good health (not recorded which). The J gene is TRBJ2-1, the V gene TRBV7-2, with a weak D call TRBD2 (5 bases). Sequenced: blood, either unsorted or a sorted T cell fraction (not recorded which). CDR3 protein: CASRGENEQFF. The CDR3 bases are TGTGCCAGCAGGGGAGAGAATGAGCAGTTCTTC.